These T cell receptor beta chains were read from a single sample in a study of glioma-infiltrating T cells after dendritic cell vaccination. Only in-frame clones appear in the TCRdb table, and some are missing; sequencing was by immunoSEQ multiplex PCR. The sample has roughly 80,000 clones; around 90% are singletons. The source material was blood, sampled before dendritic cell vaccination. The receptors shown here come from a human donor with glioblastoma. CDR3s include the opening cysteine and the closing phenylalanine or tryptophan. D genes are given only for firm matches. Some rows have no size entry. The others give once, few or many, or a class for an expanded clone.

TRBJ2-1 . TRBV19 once CASSISLSWNEQFF TGTGCCAGTAGTATTAGTCTCTCCTGGAATGAGCAGTTCTTC
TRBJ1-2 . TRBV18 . CASSPNRFPNYGYTF TGTGCCAGCTCACCGAACAGGTTTCCTAACTATGGCTACACCTTC
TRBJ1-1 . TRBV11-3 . CASRFLARMNTEAFF TGTGCCAGCAGGTTCCTGGCCAGGATGAACACTGAAGCTTTCTTT
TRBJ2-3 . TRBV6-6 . CASSLDLSTDTQYF TGTGCCAGCAGTTTGGACTTGAGCACAGATACGCAGTATTTT
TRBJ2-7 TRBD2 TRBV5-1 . CASSPRTSGGTSYEQYF TGCGCCAGCAGCCCCCGGACTAGCGGGGGGACATCCTACGAGCAGTACTTC
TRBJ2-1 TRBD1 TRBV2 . CASIRDRSSYNEQFF TGTGCCAGCATTCGGGACAGGAGCTCCTACAATGAGCAGTTCTTC
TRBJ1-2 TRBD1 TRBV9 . CASSATGTGGYTF TGTGCCAGCAGCGCGACAGGGACCGGCGGCTACACCTTC
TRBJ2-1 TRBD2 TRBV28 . CASSQTSGQRGEQFF TGTGCCAGCAGTCAGACTAGCGGCCAGCGAGGTGAGCAGTTCTTC
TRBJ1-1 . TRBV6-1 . CASIPGVMNTEAFF TGTGCCAGCATCCCAGGGGTCATGAACACTGAAGCTTTCTTT
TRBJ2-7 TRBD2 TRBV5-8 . CASSLPGGRRSYEQYF TGTGCCAGCAGCTTGCCGGGGGGAAGAAGGTCCTACGAGCAGTACTTC
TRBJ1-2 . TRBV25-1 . CASRDSHYGYTF TGTGCCAGCAGGGACAGTCACTATGGCTACACCTTC
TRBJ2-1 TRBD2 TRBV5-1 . CASSLGVGRSSYNEQFF TGCGCCAGCAGCTTGGGGGTCGGGAGGAGCTCCTACAATGAGCAGTTCTTC
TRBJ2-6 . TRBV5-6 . CASSLAGANSGANVLTF TGTGCCAGCAGCTTGGCAGGGGCCAACTCTGGGGCCAACGTCCTGACTTTC
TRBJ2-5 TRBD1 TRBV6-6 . CASNQDRGPYETQYF TGTGCCAGCAACCAGGACAGGGGGCCGTACGAGACCCAGTACTTC
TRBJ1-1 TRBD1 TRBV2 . CASSEGQPEAFF TGTGCCAGCAGTGAGGGACAGCCTGAAGCTTTCTTT